A single sample is the source of the 15 T cell receptor beta chains below, sequenced in a study of T cells after yellow fever vaccination. TCRdb independently ran MiXCR on the 5' RACE reads; one entry per CDR3 protein. The sample yields hundreds of thousands of distinct CDR3 sequences, around 4.9% seen once. The input for sequencing was CD4+ T cells sorted from PBMCs, taken on the day of the yellow fever booster vaccination. The source is a man aged 18-30 years who received the YFV17D yellow fever vaccine.

V usage is TRBV2 and J usage is TRBJ2-2; TRBD1 might be the D (5 bases). V lost 7 bases, J lost 7 bases, and 13 bases lay in between. This CDR3 contains 13 residues. CDR1 and CDR2 from the germline V gene are SNHLY and FYNNEI. DNA of the CDR3: TGTGCCAGCATGCAGGGAAGGAGCGGGGAGCTGTTTTTT. The encoded protein is CASMQGRSGELFF.

This clonotype showed up just a few times. The chain carries TRBV20-1 and TRBJ2-3, with D perhaps being TRBD1 or TRBD2 (6 bases each). Looked up from germline, CDR1 is DFQATT and CDR2 is SNEGSKA (reference sequence). V was shortened by 1 base and J by 0 bases, with 11 bases between the two germline ends. The CDR3 is 15 residues long. This chain's CDR3 is CSARGGAGSTDTQYF. Here the CDR3 DNA reads TGCAGTGCTAGAGGGGGGGCAGGTAGCACAGATACGCAGTATTTT.

This clonotype was observed a few times. The rearrangement joins TRBV12-3 or TRBV12-4 to TRBJ1-1; no clear D. V dropped 6 bases and J dropped 0 bases, with 14 bases sitting between them. The CDR3 extends over 15 amino acids. The CDR3 region has the DNA TGTGCCAGCAGAAGAGGGATTGGTATGAACACTGAAGCTTTCTTT. Residues: CASRRGIGMNTEAFF.

The chain uses TRBV12-3 or TRBV12-4 and TRBJ1-4, with TRBD1 matching over 11 bases. CDR3 length: 15 residues. J was trimmed by 9 bases and V by 4 bases; bases with no gene match: 7. The CDR3 coding sequence is TGTGCCAGCAGTTCCCTTGGACAGGGGGCCCAAAAACTGTTTTTT. The encoded protein is CASSSLGQGAQKLFF.

J is TRBJ2-1 and V is TRBV20-1, with 9 bases aligning to TRBD2. CDR1 is DFQATT, CDR2 SNEGSKA, per germline (reference sequence). Trimming at V came to 6 bases and at J to 4 bases, leaving 25 bases not matched to a gene. CDR3 size: 20 residues. The CDR3 DNA reads TGCAGTGCCCTAAGTCCAGGGAGGCTAGCGGGGTCGTCGGGTTACAATGAGCAGTTCTTC. Encoded protein: CSALSPGRLAGSSGYNEQFF.

Only a few counts were recorded for this clonotype. The chain carries TRBV30 and TRBJ2-7; 10 bases are a match to TRBD1. The CDR3 totals 14 residues. Germline V lookup: CDR1 GTSNPN, CDR2 SVGIG (reference sequence). Trimming at V came to 7 bases and at J to 4 bases, leaving 10 bases not matched to a gene. The CDR3 nucleotides read TGTGCCTTCCATCGGGGACAGGGGAAATACGAGCAGTACTTC. This translates into CAFHRGQGKYEQYF. The full variable domain, its missing parts supplied by reference TRBV30 and TRBJ2-7, is SQTIHQWPATLVQPVGSPLSLECTVEGTSNPNLYWYRQAAGRGLQLLFYSVGIGQISSEVPQNLSASRPQDRQFILSSKKLLLSDSGFYLCAFHRGQGKYEQYFGPGTRLTVT.

This clonotype was picked up many times. For the CDR3, the DNA is TGTGCCAGCAGTTTGGACAGAACAATCTACGAGCAGTACTTC. Its translation is CASSLDRTIYEQYF. V and J are TRBV12-3 or TRBV12-4 and TRBJ2-7; D perhaps matches TRBD1 (6 bases). Trimming shortened V by 3 bases and J by 3 bases, and 12 bases separated the two germline ends. The CDR3 has 14 residues.

The V and J genes are TRBV7-2 and TRBJ1-4; D remains unclear. CDR1 and CDR2 (germline): SGHTA, FQGNSA. The CDR3 totals 15 residues. Deletions cut 1 base from V and 4 bases from J, with 10 bases between. The CDR3 DNA reads TGTGCCAGCAGCTTAGGTCCGTATGGTAATGAAAAACTGTTTTTT. It translates to CASSLGPYGNEKLFF.

There are a few counts of this clonotype. This chain links TRBV7-2 with TRBJ2-5; TRBD1 aligns across 8 bases. The CDR3 is made up of 15 amino acids. In germline, CDR1 is SGHTA, CDR2 FQGNSA. V lost 4 bases, J lost 5 bases, and 9 bases stayed unmatched. This chain's CDR3 is CASSSWAGGAETQYF. The CDR3 coding sequence is TGTGCCAGCAGCTCCTGGGCAGGGGGCGCGGAGACCCAGTACTTC.

This clonotype was recorded a few times. The chain combines TRBV2 with TRBJ1-5; 7 nucleotides agree with TRBD1. V lost 4 bases to trimming and J lost 4 bases; unmatched junction nucleotides: 7. The CDR3 extends over 15 amino acids. Germline CDR1 SNHLY, CDR2 FYNNEI. For the CDR3, the DNA is TGTGCCAGCAGTGGACAGGGTCTAAATAATCAGCCCCAGCATTTT. It yields the protein CASSGQGLNNQPQHF.

This clonotype occurred many times. This rearrangement joins TRBV4-3 to TRBJ2-1; perhaps TRBD2 as D (6 bases). Trimming took 1 base from V and 5 from J, leaving 9 bases between them. In germline, CDR1 is LGHNA, CDR2 YSLEER. This CDR3 is 14 amino acids long. This CDR3 reads CASSQGWGDNEQFF. The CDR3 region has the DNA TGCGCCAGCAGCCAAGGGTGGGGGGACAATGAGCAGTTCTTC.

The chain employs TRBV9 and TRBJ1-3, with TRBD1 as a possible D gene (6 bases). The CDR3 runs to 13 residues. The V gene lost 3 bases and the J gene lost 2 bases, with 6 bases spanning the gap. Germline V gene sequence: CDR1 SGDLS, CDR2 YYNGEE. This CDR3 is CASSEGAGNTIYF. CDR3 in DNA: TGTGCCAGCAGCGAGGGGGCTGGAAACACCATATATTTT.

This clonotype turned up a few times. This sequence joins TRBV4-2 and TRBJ1-5; D unresolved. This CDR3 is 16 amino acids long. Germline CDR1 reads LGHNA; CDR2 reads YNFKEQ. The V end lost 4 bases, the J end lost 2 bases, and 15 bases lay between the germline ends. DNA of the CDR3: TGTGCCAGCAGCCCCCAGAAGGAGAGGGGCAATCAGCCCCAGCATTTT. Its protein product is CASSPQKERGNQPQHF.

This clonotype was seen a few times. The chain joins TRBV28 to TRBJ1-2, with 12 bases fitting TRBD1. Germline CDR1 and CDR2: MDHEN and SYDVKM. The CDR3 totals 16 residues. V lost 4 bases to trimming and J lost 8 bases; unmatched junction nucleotides: 11. CDR3 DNA: TGTGCCAGCAGTTCGACTGGGACAGGGGGCTGGGGGGGCTACACCTTC. This translates into CASSSTGTGGWGGYTF.

The table lists this clonotype with a few counts. The chain joins TRBV5-8 to TRBJ2-1, with TRBD2 as a possible D gene (6 bases). Germline values: CDR1 SGHTS, CDR2 YDEGEE. The CDR3 runs 14 residues. Trimming removed 4 bases from V and 8 bases from J, with 16 bases in between. The CDR3: CASSLGLPADEQFF. The CDR3 bases are TGTGCCAGCAGCCTCGGACTACCAGCCGATGAGCAGTTCTTC.